This TCR beta chain was profiled in a study of blood T cell repertoires in COVID-19. Study background: The study drew acute and convalescent COVID-19 samples from the United States, Italy and Spain. Sources were T cells, B-cell-depleted T cells, or PBMCs; the material itself was cDNA or gDNA.

As processed by the authors: Nucleated cell number was recorded as an estimate derived from reference gene primer amplification. Only in-frame clones appear in the TCRdb table, and some are missing; sequencing was by immunoSEQ multiplex PCR. The DNA was the basis for D and trimming; V, J and clone size are from that table. In the table there are more than 300,000 clones, about 89% of which are singletons. Comments on this clone: The identical CDR3 is also encoded by other nucleotide sequences in the sample.

CDR3 length equals 12 residues. Trimming cost V 3 bases and J 4 bases, with 9 bases left between them. Germline lookup yields CDR1 DFQATT and CDR2 SNEGSKA (reference sequence). Material: peripheral blood. The TCR was taken from a man between 18 and 29 years old who had recovered from COVID-19. The chain recombines TRBV20-1 with TRBJ1-1; the D gene is possibly TRBD1 (5 bases). The CDR3 DNA reads TGCAGTGCTAGTCCGGGGGGCACTGAAGCTTTCTTT. Amino acid sequence: CSASPGGTEAFF.